This TCR beta chain was observed in a study of T cells in Graves' hyperthyroidism and ophthalmopathy. General study points: Ophthalmopathy was predicted by the model a median of roughly 6.6 months ahead of onset. The blood repertoire included most of the expanded thyroid clonotypes above 0.001.

Participants, patients aged 18 to 65, had newly diagnosed hyperthyroidism with a duration under 2 months. Exclusion of a patient resulted from uncontrolled infection, other autoimmune disease, pregnancy or lactation. Amplification of TCR beta CDR3 regions used RNA as the template. First-round RT-PCR of the TCR CDR3 relied on the HTBI primer set. Using its own MiXCR run on the multiplex PCR reads, TCRdb lists one record per CDR3 protein. The table has about 320,000 distinct CDR3 sequences, over 15% seen once. This clonotype came up many times. Its antigen is not known. CDR1 and CDR2 (germline): MDHEN, SYDVKM. The length of the CDR3 is 14 residues. J lost 4 bases, V lost 6 bases, and 8 bases had no gene match.

The sequencing sample was made of blood. The chain combines TRBV28 with TRBJ1-2; TRBD1 matches at 7 bases. The TCR comes from a man aged 25 to 40 with Graves' hyperthyroidism. The CDR3 DNA follows: TGTGCCAGCAGAGGCCCACAGGGGATCTATGGCTACACCTTC. This codes for CASRGPQGIYGYTF.